Below, 12 T cell receptor beta chains from the same sample are listed, as sequenced in a study of neoadjuvant nivolumab and ipilimumab in lung cancer. TCRdb's copy holds only in-frame clones and misses some; the assay was immunoSEQ multiplex PCR. Of 24,000 or so clones listed, less than 90% are singletons. The sequencing used peripheral blood, collected before neoadjuvant nivolumab, alone or with ipilimumab. Receptor source: an adult with non-small cell lung cancer.

This clone has just one count. This chain connects TRBV5-1 to TRBJ1-3; D perhaps matches TRBD1 (6 bases). Germline V gene lookup returns CDR1 SGHRS and CDR2 YFSETQ. The CDR3 covers 14 residues. V dropped 0 bases and J dropped 2 bases, with 6 bases sitting between them. This CDR3 is CASSLDRAGNTIYF. The CDR3 DNA sequence: TGCGCCAGCAGCTTGGACAGGGCTGGAAACACCATATATTTT.

CDR3 DNA: TGTGCCAGCAGTTCCAGATCGAACACTGAAGCTTTCTTT. It encodes CASSSRSNTEAFF. The chain uses TRBV28 and TRBJ1-1; D gene uncertain. The CDR3 sequence is 13 residues long. Trimming took off 4 bases at V and 1 base at J, with 7 bases between the two ends. From germline, CDR1 is MDHEN and CDR2 SYDVKM.

The chain recombines TRBV19 with TRBJ1-3; no definite D call. CDR3 size: 13 residues. Between the trimmed V and J ends, which lost 9 bases and 0 bases, there was a span of 9 bases. Germline-derived CDR1 and CDR2 are LNHDA and SQIVND (reference sequence). CDR3 residues: CASSWGSGNTIYF. CDR3 bases: TGTGCCAGCAGTTGGGGCTCTGGAAACACCATATATTTT.

The V call is TRBV15, the J call TRBJ2-5; no reliable D call. The ends were cut back, 1 base at V and 5 bases at J, with 14 bases in the middle. This CDR3 has 15 amino acids. Looked up from germline, CDR1 is LNHNV and CDR2 is YYDKDF (reference sequence). The CDR3 DNA reads as TGTGCCACCAGCAGAGTCGCGCGGTCCGTGGAGACCCAGTACTTC. It codes for CATSRVARSVETQYF.

This clone came up once. The chain is built from TRBV10-3 and TRBJ1-1; perhaps TRBD1 as D (6 bases). Trimming took off 3 bases at V and 5 bases at J, with 10 bases between the two ends. The germline V gene has CDR1 ENHRY and CDR2 SYGVKD. This CDR3 contains 13 residues. CDR3: CAISERGGTEAFF. The CDR3 region has the DNA TGTGCCATCAGTGAAAGAGGGGGGACTGAAGCTTTCTTT.

This clone has more than one count but fewer than ten. The V gene is TRBV28, the J gene TRBJ2-1, with D possibly being TRBD2 (5 bases). Trimming removed 7 bases from V and 6 bases from J, with 13 bases in between. Germline V CDR1 and CDR2: MDHEN, SYDVKM. This CDR3 has 13 amino acids. DNA for the CDR3: TGTGCCAGCAACGATTTTAGCGTCAATGAGCAGTTCTTC. Translated: CASNDFSVNEQFF. Based on the CDR3 plus reference TRBV28 and TRBJ2-1, the full variable domain is DVKVTQSSRYLVKRTGEKVFLECVQDMDHENMFWYRQDPGLGLRLIYFSYDVKMKEKGDIPEGYSVSREKKERFSLILESASTNQTSMYLCASNDFSVNEQFFGPGTRLTVL.

This CDR3 is CASQGTDSRSPLHF. CDR3 nucleotide sequence: TGTGCCAGCCAAGGGACTGATTCTAGGTCACCCCTCCACTTT. The rearrangement uses TRBV6-5 and TRBJ1-6, with D possibly being TRBD1 (5 bases). V shed 8 bases and J shed 10 bases, with 18 bases lying between them. Germline assignment: CDR1 MNHEY and CDR2 SVGAGI. CDR3 length: 14 amino acids.

The chain joins TRBV5-4 to TRBJ1-1, with D hard to call. Germline values: CDR1 SGHNT, CDR2 YYREEE (reference sequence). V was shortened by 1 base and J by 3 bases, with 10 bases between the two germline ends. There are 14 residues in the CDR3. Here the CDR3 reads CASSLRNPDTEAFF. The CDR3 DNA is TGTGCCAGCAGCTTGAGGAACCCGGACACTGAAGCTTTCTTT.

This chain joins TRBV4-2 and TRBJ2-3; 10 bases align to TRBD1. The CDR3 is 17 residues long. In germline, CDR1 is LGHNA, CDR2 YNFKEQ. The V and J ends lost 0 bases and 0 bases, in that order; junction bases with no gene match: 3. CDR3 protein: CASSQDRQGASTDTQYF. The CDR3 region has the DNA TGTGCCAGCAGCCAAGATCGACAGGGGGCTAGCACAGATACGCAGTATTTT.

The chain recombines TRBV11-2 with TRBJ1-2; the D is unclear. CDR1 is SGHAT and CDR2 is FQNNGV in the germline V gene. The length of the CDR3 is 12 residues. V dropped 1 base and J dropped 4 bases, with 4 bases sitting between them. In nucleotides, the CDR3 is TGTGCCAGCAGCTTAGCCGGCTATGGCTACACCTTC. It is translated as CASSLAGYGYTF. Combining the CDR3 with reference TRBV11-2 and TRBJ1-2 gives the whole variable domain EAGVAQSPRYKIIEKRQSVAFWCNPISGHATLYWYQQILGQGPKLLIQFQNNGVVDDSQLPKDRFSAERLKGVDSTLKIQPAKLEDSAVYLCASSLAGYGYTFGSGTRLTVV.

The V call is TRBV2, the J call TRBJ2-1; D is ambiguous. Germline V gives CDR1 SNHLY, CDR2 FYNNEI. The CDR3 length is 14 residues. The ends were cut back, 4 bases at V and 1 base at J, with 8 bases in the middle. The CDR3 loop is CASSGDGSYNEQFF. CDR3 coding DNA: TGTGCCAGCAGTGGCGATGGGTCCTACAATGAGCAGTTCTTC.

Note on this clone: The junction shows a germline mismatch at one end, possibly a read error. The V call is TRBV5-1, the J call TRBJ2-3; 7 positions match TRBD1. CDR3 length: 14 amino acids. The germline gives CDR1 SGHRS, CDR2 YFSETQ. The CDR3 DNA reads TGCGCCAGCACCTTGACAGGGATGGCAGATACGCAGTATTTT. Protein: CASTLTGMADTQYF.